The TCR beta chain under discussion was sequenced for a study of T cell repertoires in cytomegalovirus infection. For the study at large: A matching HLA type, together with CMV infection, was signaled by public TCR beta signatures.

The V end lost 0 bases, the J end lost 2 bases, and 5 bases lay between the germline ends. This CDR3 comprises 13 residues. Per germline, CDR1 MNHGY and CDR2 SAAAGT. TCRdb independently ran MiXCR on the reads; one entry per CDR3 protein. The sample lists approximately 750,000 distinct CDR3 sequences; 35% were seen once. Material for sequencing was PBMCs. V usage is TRBV6-8 and J usage is TRBJ2-7; no definite D call. This receptor was obtained from a human donor in good health (CMV status not recorded). Some clones in this sample may be carry-over from other donors' samples. The CDR3 spells CASSYSHTYEQYF. The CDR3 bases are TGTGCCAGCAGTTACTCCCACACCTACGAGCAGTACTTC.